This TCR beta chain was found in a study of PD-L1 blockade in urothelial cancer. Study-wide background: The analyses of blood took place 3 weeks (second dose) and 6 weeks after treatment start.

This CDR3 is 14 amino acids long. CDR1 is MNHNS and CDR2 is SASEGT in the germline V gene. Unmatched junction bases numbered 6, after V lost 6 bases and J lost 3 bases. Assay used: immunoSEQ multiplex PCR; TCRdb lists only in-frame clones, some missing. Seen here are around 66,000 clones, about 81% observed once, and the top ten hold 1.6%. Time point specified: pretreatment peripheral blood. The gene calls are TRBV6-1 and TRBJ2-7; 9 bases fit TRBD1. The specimen was PBMCs, collected around atezolizumab (anti-PD-L1) treatment. The clonotype originates from a man aged 70 or older with urothelial cancer. The CDR3 DNA reads as TGTGCCAGCAGCCCCGGGACAGGGAGCTACGAGCAGTACTTC. This gives the protein CASSPGTGSYEQYF.